Below, 10 T cell receptor beta chains from the same sample are listed, as sequenced in a study of blood T cell repertoires in COVID-19. Profiling relied on immunoSEQ multiplex PCR, and the TCRdb table lists in-frame clones only, not all of them. Here the sample spans 150,000 to 200,000 clones, around four fifths being singletons. Sequencing input: peripheral blood. Every receptor here comes from a man aged 60 to 75 with COVID-19, enrolled during active disease.

The chain recombines TRBV5-1 with TRBJ2-7, with TRBD1 matching 8 bases. The J segment lost 0 bases and the V segment lost 4 bases, leaving 3 bases of the junction unmatched. The length of the CDR3 is 14 residues. Germline values: CDR1 SGHRS, CDR2 YFSETQ. CDR3 sequence reads: CASSVDRDSYEQYF. DNA for the CDR3: TGCGCCAGCAGCGTGGACAGGGACTCCTACGAGCAGTACTTC.

V gene TRBV30 combines with J gene TRBJ1-6, with D maybe TRBD1 (5 bases). The germline V gene encodes CDR1 GTSNPN and CDR2 SVGIG (reference sequence). The CDR3 has 14 residues. V shed 2 bases and J shed 6 bases, with 11 bases lying between them. The CDR3 nucleotides are TGTGCCTGGAGTCAAGAGACAGCTAATTCACCCCTCCACTTT. Protein sequence: CAWSQETANSPLHF.

The chain recombines TRBV6-2 or TRBV6-3 with TRBJ1-3; D is possibly TRBD1 (5 bases). Germline V CDR1 and CDR2: MNHEY, SVGEGT. CDR3 size: 15 residues. V was clipped by 1 base and J by 2 bases, with 9 bases between them. CDR3 nucleotides: TGTGCCAGCAGTTACTTAGGGGTCACTGGAAACACCATATATTTT. This codes for CASSYLGVTGNTIYF.

The chain carries TRBV2 and TRBJ1-4; D remains unclear. CDR1 is SNHLY and CDR2 is FYNNEI in the germline V gene. V lost 7 bases and J 4 bases, leaving 13 bases between the germline ends. CDR3 size: 14 residues. CDR3 nucleotide sequence: TGTGCCAGCAACGGAGGGAGGCTTAATGAAAAACTGTTTTTT. This codes for CASNGGRLNEKLFF.

V usage is TRBV10-3 and J usage is TRBJ2-1, with D possibly being TRBD2 (5 bases). CDR3 length equals 13 residues. Trimming took 10 bases from V and 4 from J, leaving 14 bases between them. CDR1 is ENHRY, CDR2 SYGVKD, per germline. CDR3: CASRTGLYNEQFF. CDR3 nucleotides: TGTGCCAGTCGGACGGGATTGTACAATGAGCAGTTCTTC.

The table lists this clone with a count of one. V gene TRBV5-1 combines with J gene TRBJ2-7, with D perhaps TRBD1 (5 bases). Per germline, CDR1 SGHRS and CDR2 YFSETQ. V lost 0 bases to trimming and J lost 0 bases, with 10 bases between them. The CDR3 length is 15 residues. Written as DNA, the CDR3 is TGCGCCAGCAGCTTGGAATTAGGACACTCCTACGAGCAGTACTTC. It specifies CASSLELGHSYEQYF.

This clone occurred once. The chain joins TRBV21-1 to TRBJ1-3. TRBV21-1 is assigned pseudogene status. The CDR3 is 14 residues long. In DNA form, the CDR3 reads TGTGCCAGCAGCGCCAGAGGCCCTATTCACACCATATATTTT. Translating gives CASSARGPIHTIYF.

Only a few counts were recorded for this clone. CDR3 region: CASSQGLGAFYEQYF. DNA for the CDR3: TGTGCCAGCAGCCAAGGGCTAGGGGCCTTCTACGAGCAGTACTTC. The chain combines TRBV3-1 (or the pseudogene TRBV3-2) with TRBJ2-7; possible D gene TRBD1, 5 bases. This CDR3 region has 15 residues. Trimming took off 1 base at V and 3 bases at J, with 13 bases between the two ends. Germline CDR1 LGHDT, CDR2 YNNKEL (reference sequence).

The chain's CDR3 is CASSPREAQGGDTEAFF. As DNA, the CDR3 is TGTGCCAGCTCTCCCCGGGAGGCACAGGGAGGGGACACTGAAGCTTTCTTT. This chain uses TRBV18 with TRBJ1-1; possible D gene TRBD1, 6 bases. Germline V gene data show CDR1 as KGHSH and CDR2 as LQKENI. Trimming shortened V by 6 bases and J by 3 bases, and 23 bases separated the two germline ends. The CDR3 has 17 amino acids.

A single count supports this clone. The chain uses TRBV11-3 and TRBJ2-2; 7 positions match TRBD1. The V and J ends lost 2 bases and 3 bases, in that order; junction bases with no gene match: 3. Germline values: CDR1 SGHNT, CDR2 YENEEA. The CDR3 covers 15 residues. CDR3 loop: CASSLTGADTGELFF. Here the CDR3 DNA reads TGTGCCAGCAGCTTAACAGGGGCGGACACCGGGGAGCTGTTTTTT.